The sequence of this T cell receptor (beta chain) was determined in a study of blood T cell repertoires in COVID-19. The wider study: There were acute and convalescent COVID-19 samples, and they came from the United States, Italy and Spain.

The V and J ends lost 4 bases and 3 bases, in that order; junction bases with no gene match: 8. CDR1 and CDR2 (germline): SGHRS, YFSETQ. The CDR3 length is 15 residues. Per the original data handling: Reference gene primers were amplified, and this amplification served to estimate nucleated cell counts. Repertoires were generated with immunoSEQ multiplex PCR, while TCRdb's copy carries only in-frame clones and drops some. V and J calls plus clone size are reproduced from that table; the DNA served to infer D and trimming. The sample consists of fewer than 250,000 clones, about 85% of them appearing once. This clone has a single count.

This chain connects TRBV5-1 to TRBJ1-2; TRBD1 aligns across 8 bases. The source material was peripheral blood. The sequence was obtained from a man between 25 and 39 years old with acute or convalescent COVID-19. The chain's CDR3 is CASSGGQVSYYGYTF. The CDR3 nucleotides read TGCGCCAGCAGCGGGGGACAGGTTTCTTACTATGGCTACACCTTC.